Sequencing of this T cell receptor (beta chain) was carried out in a study of OX40 agonist ivuxolimab in advanced cancers. About the full investigation: Ivuxolimab was an agonistic, fully human IgG2 monoclonal antibody directed against OX40 (CD134), a costimulatory receptor. Of the roughly 52 dose-escalation patients, hepatocellular carcinoma was present in around 20, melanoma in some 15, renal cell carcinoma in 9 and head and neck cancer in 9. In the dose-escalation cohort, over 65% of patients were male, and the mean age was approximately 60 years, with a range of roughly 20 to 80. The paper describes the monotherapy dose-escalation part (N of about 52 patients) of the phase I trial of ivuxolimab. Partial responses were achieved by three dose-escalation patients, of whom one had hepatocellular carcinoma and two had cutaneous melanoma. Prior anti-PD-1, anti-PD-L1 or anti-CTLA-4 therapy was permitted, and 40% to 50% of dose-escalation patients had received checkpoint inhibitors. Peripheral TCRbeta sequencing aimed to test whether ivuxolimab altered TCR sequence diversity and caused clonal T-cell expansion. Intravenous ivuxolimab was administered to patients every 2 weeks at six dose levels: 0.01, 0.1, 0.3, 1.5, 3 and 10 mg/kg.

Findings and caveats that apply to the study as a whole: Low levels of normalized T-cell clonal expansion were also seen in some nonresponding patients. At doses from 0.1 to 3.0 mg/kg, clonal expansion was seen in both CD4+ and CD8+ blood T cells between baseline and week 6. Partial responders in the 0.1-3.0 mg/kg groups had among the lowest normalized peripheral clonal expansion, especially among CD8+ T cells. After ivuxolimab, expanded clones were on average more numerous among CD8+ T cells than among CD4+ T cells. Which antigens the clonally expanded peripheral T cells were specific for was not determined.

As regards this clone: The target of this receptor is not known. The sample holds no much larger clone one base away, and base qualities are not on file.

The trial excluded patients who had a history of autoimmune disease or who were on systemic immunosuppression. Peripheral blood for TCR sequencing was collected from all dose cohorts at baseline, on cycle 4 day 1, and on cycle 7 day 1. Samples came from an open-label, multicenter, first-in-human phase I dose-escalation trial of ivuxolimab. Adults with locally advanced or metastatic head and neck squamous cell, hepatocellular, melanoma or renal cell carcinoma were enrolled in the trial. Before TCR sequencing, CD4+ and CD8+ T cells were separately sorted from peripheral blood. Genomic DNA was isolated from the sorted cells so that the TCRbeta CDR3 region could be sequenced. The immunoSEQ Assay was used for sequencing of TCRbeta CDR3 regions. In its TCRdb copy, this immuneACCESS table keeps in-frame sequences only and misses some clones. Where compared with another copy, unresolved V genes explain less than half of these, and the others have no known cause. The sample table lists about 80,000 clones, just under 95% of them with a count of one. Less than 0.35% of the sample is held by the ten biggest clonotypes.

CDR1 and CDR2 are read off the germline V gene as KGHSH and LQKENI. Including cysteine and phenylalanine, the CDR3 has 16 amino acids. The sequence is cut down to CDR3 DNA, 48 bases in frame from base 1. V loses 1 base at its end and J loses 4 bases; junction bases beyond the gene matches: 5. The sequence was obtained from an adult with an advanced solid tumor such as melanoma, head and neck, liver or kidney cancer. The sequenced sample was CD4+ or CD8+ T cells sorted from blood, obtained in a trial of the OX40 agonist ivuxolimab. Here the chain combines TRBV18 and TRBJ2-2; TRBD2 fits 8 bases in the junction. DNA sequence: TGTGCCAGCTCACCACTACTAGCGGAGCCCACCGGGGAGCTGTTTTTT. It codes for CASSPLLAEPTGELFF.